This T cell receptor (beta chain) was observed in a study of cytomegalovirus exposure and HLA in healthy donors. Study-wide points: According to a later analysis, TCR clusters from the first cohort tended to co-occur in the 100 to 150 validation repertoires.

The donors were part of the validation cohort, which consisted of about 120 subjects and was separate from the first cohort of under 750 subjects. The CDR3 has 15 amino acids. Germline CDR1 and CDR2: SGHTA and FQGNSA. The V end was cut by 7 bases, the J end by 9 bases, with 19 bases between. The assay was immunoSEQ multiplex PCR, and TCRdb's table has in-frame clones only and misses some. Among 100,000 to 150,000 clones listed, around nine tenths were seen once. This clone was seen once. No antigen is known for it. What was sequenced was PBMCs. The source is a man aged 25-40 years in good health and CMV-seronegative. V usage is TRBV7-2 and J usage is TRBJ1-6; no firm D call. CDR3 sequence reads: CASMLGGFSSSPLHF. For the CDR3, the DNA is TGTGCCAGCATGCTAGGAGGGTTTTCGAGTTCACCCCTCCACTTT.